This T cell receptor (beta chain) is from a study of T cells in narcolepsy. Study at large: Healthy controls were enrolled alongside patients with narcolepsy type 1 or type 2.

A note on this clone: Its matching antigen is unknown.

General observations from the study: Some memory CD4+ repertoires had no autoreactive clone sequences. Autoreactive HCRT-specific and TRIB2-specific clonotypes were marked in same-patient CSF-versus-blood CD4+ comparisons. Reportedly, autoreactive clonotypes were serially detected in patients' blood but not controls'.

Data came from immunoSEQ multiplex PCR; TCRdb stores just in-frame clones and leaves some out. The sample records 30,000 to 35,000 clones, 82% being singletons. Germline CDR1 reads SQVTM; CDR2 reads ANQGSEA. This CDR3 contains 14 residues. The J segment lost 6 bases and the V segment lost 7 bases, leaving 9 bases of the junction unmatched. The genes are TRBV29-1 and TRBJ2-3; TRBD2 aligns across 11 bases. The sequence derives from a human donor with narcolepsy. The material sequenced was CD45RA- memory CD4+ T cells from PBMCs. CDR3 sequence: CSGTTSGTGDTQYF. CDR3 coding DNA: TGCAGCGGGACGACTAGCGGGACTGGGGATACGCAGTATTTT.